This is a list of T cell receptor beta chains from one sample in a study of blood T cells in healthy people across ages. TCRdb re-derived calls from the 5' RACE reads in MiXCR, one entry per CDR3 protein. The table lists roughly 1,800,000 distinct CDR3 sequences, around half of them singletons, with 2.1% in the top ten. Material for sequencing was blood. These receptors all stem from a woman aged 40 to 55 in good health. CDR3s include the opening cysteine and the closing phenylalanine or tryptophan. Each record gives: clone size, J gene, D gene, V gene, CDR3 DNA, CDR3 protein. D genes are given only for firm matches. The size entry is marked missing in some rows and otherwise reads once, few, many or a size class.

>few|TRBJ2-1|NA|TRBV5-1
TGCGCCAGCAGCGGGGGACAAGACTACAATGAGCAGTTCTTC
CASSGGQDYNEQFF
>many|TRBJ1-2|TRBD1|TRBV9
TGTGCCAGCAGCGTTGACAGGGACTATGGCTACACCTTC
CASSVDRDYGYTF
>few|TRBJ2-7|TRBD1|TRBV24-1
TGTGCCACCAGTTCGGGACAGGGTTCCTACGAGCAGTACTTC
CATSSGQGSYEQYF
>few|TRBJ2-1|NA|TRBV4-2
TGTGCCAGCAGCCAACTGGCGACCCTGCACAATGAGCAGTTCTTC
CASSQLATLHNEQFF
>NA|TRBJ2-3|TRBD2|TRBV9
TGTGCCAGCAGCAAAACGGGGGGGACTAATACGCAGTATTTT
CASSKTGGTNTQYF
>NA|TRBJ2-7|NA|TRBV6-2/TRBV6-3
TGTGCCAGCAGTTACCTAGGCTACAACAATGAGCAGTACTTC
CASSYLGYNNEQYF
>NA|TRBJ2-3|TRBD2|TRBV20-1
TGCAGTGCTGCCACTAGCGAGTGGACTGGCTATACGCAGTATTTT
CSAATSEWTGYTQYF
>NA|TRBJ2-1|NA|TRBV7-9
TGTGCCAGCAGCTTAGCAGCCGGGGTGGAGGGGTTCGGCTCCTACAATGAGCAGTTCTTC
CASSLAAGVEGFGSYNEQFF
>NA|TRBJ2-5|NA|TRBV27
TGTGCCAGCAGTTTCGGGACGCCGTGGGAGACCCAGTACTTC
CASSFGTPWETQYF
>NA|TRBJ2-1|TRBD2|TRBV2
TGTGCCAGCAGCGAACTAGCGGCCGGGGCGATCAATGAGCAGTTCTTC
CASSELAAGAINEQFF
>few|TRBJ2-5|TRBD1|TRBV5-1
TGCGCCAGCAGCCCCACGACAGGGCCCCTTCAAGAGACCCAGTACTTC
CASSPTTGPLQETQYF
>NA|TRBJ2-1|TRBD2|TRBV5-1
TGCGCCAGCAGCTGGGGGGGGGTCGATGAGCAGTTCTTC
CASSWGGVDEQFF
>NA|TRBJ2-3|NA|TRBV6-2/TRBV6-3
TGTGCCAGCAGTGACCCTATGATAACAGATACGCAGTATTTT
CASSDPMITDTQYF
>few|TRBJ2-5|TRBD2|TRBV15
TGTGCCACCAGCAACCCAGCGGGGGGATACCAAGAGACCCAGTACTTC
CATSNPAGGYQETQYF
>few|TRBJ2-7|NA|TRBV6-2/TRBV6-3
TGTGCCAGCAGTTTGGACGACCTCTACGAGCAGTACTTC
CASSLDDLYEQYF
>NA|TRBJ2-3|TRBD1|TRBV7-2
TGTGCCAGTAGCCCGACAGGGCTCACTAGCACAGATACGCAGTATTTT
CASSPTGLTSTDTQYF
>NA|TRBJ1-2|NA|TRBV3-1
TGTGCCAGCGTCCCCCCCGGGCGCTTCTATGGCTACACCTTC
CASVPPGRFYGYTF
>few|TRBJ2-5|NA|TRBV6-1
TGTGCCAGCAGTGTCTTTCGTTCTGGCCCAGAGCGAACCCAGTACTTC
CASSVFRSGPERTQYF
>NA|TRBJ2-7|TRBD1|TRBV20-1
TGCAGTGCTAGAGATCTCCGGACAGGGGGCTACGAGCAGTACTTC
CSARDLRTGGYEQYF
>NA|TRBJ2-5|NA|TRBV29-1
TGCAGCGTTGAAGCCAGCCGGGGGACCCAGTACTTC
CSVEASRGTQYF
>NA|TRBJ2-5|TRBD2|TRBV7-9
TGTACCAGCAGCTTAAGCGGGGGGTCAGAGACCCAGTACTTC
CTSSLSGGSETQYF
>few|TRBJ2-1|NA|TRBV4-2
TGTGCCAGCAGCCAAGAGGGGGCAAGGGAAAATGAGCAGTTCTTC
CASSQEGARENEQFF
>NA|TRBJ2-2|NA|TRBV7-2
TGTGCCAGCAGCTTAGGAGGGGTGCCCGGGGAGCTGTTTTTT
CASSLGGVPGELFF
>NA|TRBJ2-1|TRBD2|TRBV20-1
TGCAGTGCTACCATTAGCGGGGGGGGCGAGCAGTTCTTC
CSATISGGGEQFF
>NA|TRBJ2-7|TRBD2|TRBV6-2/TRBV6-3
TGTGCCAGCAGTTATTCCGGGACTAGATCCTACGAGCAGTACTTC
CASSYSGTRSYEQYF
>NA|TRBJ2-7|TRBD2|TRBV4-2
TGTGCCAGCAGCCAAGTCGCCGGGACTAGCGTGTACAATGAGCAGTACTTC
CASSQVAGTSVYNEQYF
>NA|TRBJ1-2|NA|TRBV20-1
TGCAGTGCGGCCCGCACAGGTCCCTATGGTTACACCTTC
CSAARTGPYGYTF
>few|TRBJ2-5|TRBD1|TRBV6-6
TGTGCCAGCAGGCGGGCAGGGGGAGAGACCCAGTACTTC
CASRRAGGETQYF
>NA|TRBJ2-4|NA|TRBV5-8
TGTGCCAGCAGCTTTACCCAGGGGTCTAACAAAAACATTCAGTACTTC
CASSFTQGSNKNIQYF
>NA|TRBJ2-3|NA|TRBV7-8
TGTGCCAGCAGCTTTGGGGGCGGTTTGAGCACAGATACGCAGTATTTT
CASSFGGGLSTDTQYF
>NA|TRBJ2-1|NA|TRBV5-1
TGCGCCAGCAGCTTGGCGGGGCCCCAGGCTGGTGAGCAGTTCTTC
CASSLAGPQAGEQFF
>NA|TRBJ2-3|NA|TRBV20-1
TGCAGTGCCCAGGGGCCGGGAACGCAGTATTTT
CSAQGPGTQYF